This section outlines one TCR beta chain sequence together with its context. Noted time point: pre-treatment baseline. This specimen comes from a study of blood T cell dynamics during melanoma immunotherapy. This CDR3 has 13 amino acids. The V gene's germline CDR1 is WNHNN and CDR2 SYGVQD (reference sequence). Trimming shortened V by 2 bases and J by 9 bases, and 13 bases separated the two germline ends. Only in-frame clones appear in the TCRdb table, and some are missing; sequencing was by immunoSEQ multiplex PCR. The sample lists about 7,200 clones; about 80% were seen once. The chain uses TRBV10-1 and TRBJ1-1, with D unclear. The TCR originated in a human donor with melanoma. The sequenced sample was blood, obtained from a patient treated with checkpoint blockade. The DNA of the CDR3 is TGCGCCAGCAGTGAGATGAAGTCATTAAAAGCTTTCTTT. Protein sequence: CASSEMKSLKAFF.